This T cell receptor beta chain came from a study of cytomegalovirus exposure and HLA in healthy donors. Trimming stripped 2 bases from V and 5 bases from J, with 13 bases between. The CDR3 has 15 amino acids. From germline, CDR1 is GTSNPN and CDR2 SVGIG (reference sequence). Overall study results and limits: In a later analysis, the majority of CMV-associated beta chains seemingly showed HLA restriction.

PCR primers comprised 60 Vbeta and 13 Jbeta primers. Assay used: immunoSEQ multiplex PCR; TCRdb lists only in-frame clones, some missing. The sample consists of more than 110,000 clones, around 85% of them appearing once. Comment on this clone: Antigen specificity is unknown.

The chain couples TRBV30 to TRBJ1-6; tentative D call: TRBD1 (6 bases). This clonotype was sampled from a woman in her forties or fifties in good health and CMV-seropositive. The source material was PBMCs. The CDR3 protein is CAWSWKQGNNSPLHF. The DNA of the CDR3 is TGTGCCTGGAGTTGGAAACAGGGTAATAATTCACCCCTCCACTTT.